One and the same sample provided the 7 T cell receptor beta chains below, sequenced in a study of blood T cell repertoires in COVID-19. Method: immunoSEQ multiplex PCR; TCRdb's copy keeps in-frame clones and lacks some. The sample consists of some 190,000 clones, about 80% of them appearing once. Sequencing was performed on peripheral blood. The receptors originated from a woman aged 55-69 years with COVID-19, enrolled during active disease.

This clone was found a few times. The genes are TRBV12-3 or TRBV12-4 and TRBJ1-6; TRBD1 agrees at 7 bases. V shed 6 bases, J shed 5 bases, and the junction held 1 base outside the gene matches. The CDR3 length is 13 residues. CDR3 sequence: CASRGQNNSPLHF. For the CDR3, the DNA is TGTGCCAGCAGGGGACAGAATAATTCACCCCTCCACTTT.

In this sample, this clone turned up a few times. The chain carries TRBV2 and TRBJ1-5; TRBD1 matches at 8 bases. From germline, CDR1 is SNHLY and CDR2 FYNNEI. The CDR3 totals 14 residues. Trimming removed 7 bases from V and 4 bases from J; junction bases left unmatched: 6. CDR3 loop: CASTGQGANQPQHF. In DNA form, the CDR3 reads TGTGCCAGCACTGGTCAGGGGGCGAATCAGCCCCAGCATTTT.

The chain recombines TRBV30 with TRBJ2-7, with unresolved D. The CDR3 is 12 residues long. Germline V gives CDR1 GTSNPN, CDR2 SVGIG (reference sequence). V lost 1 base and J lost 6, with 10 bases in between. The CDR3 DNA sequence: TGTGCCTGGAGTGGAATGGGCTCCGAGCAGTACTTC. Translated, it gives CAWSGMGSEQYF.

The chain is built from TRBV10-2 and TRBJ2-3; possibly TRBD2 for D (5 bases). Trimming took off 8 bases at V and 1 base at J, with 10 bases between the two ends. This CDR3 spans 13 amino acids. Germline values: CDR1 WSHSY, CDR2 SAAADI. The CDR3 nucleotides are TGCGCCAGCGGGAGCCGCGGCACAGATACGCAGTATTTT. Its translation is CASGSRGTDTQYF.

This clone showed up just once. The chain links TRBV7-9 to TRBJ2-5; perhaps TRBD1 as D (5 bases). V lost 3 bases and J lost 5, with 13 bases in between. Germline CDR1 reads SEHNR; CDR2 reads FQNEAQ (reference sequence). The CDR3 extends over 14 amino acids. CDR3 DNA: TGTGCCAGCAGCTTTACGACAGAAGTGGAGACCCAGTACTTC. The encoded protein is CASSFTTEVETQYF.

V is TRBV5-4 and J is TRBJ2-7; 9 bases align to TRBD2. The CDR3 totals 15 residues. Germline CDR1 and CDR2: SGHNT and YYREEE (reference sequence). With V trimmed by 4 bases and J by 4 bases, 9 bases remained unmatched. The CDR3 nucleotides are TGTGCCAGCAGCCTAGGGCGGGAGGGCCGGTACGAGCAGTACTTC. This encodes CASSLGREGRYEQYF. Combining the CDR3 with reference TRBV5-4 and TRBJ2-7 gives the whole variable domain ETGVTQSPTHLIKTRGQQVTLRCSSQSGHNTVSWYQQALGQGPQFIFQYYREEENGRGNFPPRFSGLQFPNYSSELNVNALELDDSALYLCASSLGREGRYEQYFGPGTRLTVT.

The V call is TRBV4-1, the J call TRBJ1-2, with D unclear. This CDR3 is 12 amino acids long. Trimming shortened V by 1 base and J by 5 bases, and 5 bases separated the two germline ends. CDR1 and CDR2 from the germline V gene are MGHRA and YSYEKL. CDR3: CASSQGVYGYTF. The DNA of the CDR3 is TGCGCCAGCAGCCAAGGCGTTTATGGCTACACCTTC.